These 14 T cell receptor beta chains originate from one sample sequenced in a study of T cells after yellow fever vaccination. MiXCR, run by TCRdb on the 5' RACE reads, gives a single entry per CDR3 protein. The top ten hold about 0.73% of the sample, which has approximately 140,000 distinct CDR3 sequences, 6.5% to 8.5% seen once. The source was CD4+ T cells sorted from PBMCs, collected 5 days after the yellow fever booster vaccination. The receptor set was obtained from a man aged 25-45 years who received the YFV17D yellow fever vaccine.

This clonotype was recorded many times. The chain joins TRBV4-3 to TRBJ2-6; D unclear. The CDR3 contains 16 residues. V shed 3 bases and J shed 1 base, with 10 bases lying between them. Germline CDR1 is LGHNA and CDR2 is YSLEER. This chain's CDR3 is CASSQTQLSGANVLTF. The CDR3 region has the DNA TGCGCCAGCAGCCAGACCCAACTTTCTGGGGCCAACGTCCTGACTTTC.

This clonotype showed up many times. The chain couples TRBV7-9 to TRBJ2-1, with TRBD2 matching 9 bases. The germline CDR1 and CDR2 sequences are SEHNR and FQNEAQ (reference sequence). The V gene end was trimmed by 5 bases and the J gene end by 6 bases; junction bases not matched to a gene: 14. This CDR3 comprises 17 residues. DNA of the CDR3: TGTGCCAGCAGCACCCGACTTGCGGGAGGGCCTGGCAATGAGCAGTTCTTC. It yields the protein CASSTRLAGGPGNEQFF. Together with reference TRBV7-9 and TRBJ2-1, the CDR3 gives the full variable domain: DTGVSQNPRHKITKRGQNVTFRCDPISEHNRLYWYRQTLGQGPEFLTYFQNEAQLEKSRLLSDRFSAERPKGSFSTLEIQRTEQGDSAMYLCASSTRLAGGPGNEQFFGPGTRLTVL.

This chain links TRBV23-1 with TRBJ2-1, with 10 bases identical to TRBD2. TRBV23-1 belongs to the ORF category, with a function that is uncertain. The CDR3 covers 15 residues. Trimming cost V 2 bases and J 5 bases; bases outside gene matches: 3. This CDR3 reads CASSQRGLANNEQFF. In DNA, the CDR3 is TGCGCCAGCAGTCAACGGGGACTAGCGAACAATGAGCAGTTCTTC.

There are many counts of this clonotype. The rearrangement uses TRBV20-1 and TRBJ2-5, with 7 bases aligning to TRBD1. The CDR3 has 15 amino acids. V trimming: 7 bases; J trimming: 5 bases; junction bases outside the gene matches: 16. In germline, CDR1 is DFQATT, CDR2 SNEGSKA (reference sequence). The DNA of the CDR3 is TGCAGTGTGATACGCTTGACAGGGCCCCAGGAGACCCAGTACTTC. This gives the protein CSVIRLTGPQETQYF.

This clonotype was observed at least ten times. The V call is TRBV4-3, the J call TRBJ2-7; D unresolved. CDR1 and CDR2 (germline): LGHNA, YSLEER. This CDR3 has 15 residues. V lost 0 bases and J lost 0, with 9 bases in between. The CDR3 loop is CASSQDPQSSYEQYF. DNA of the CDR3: TGCGCCAGCAGCCAAGACCCCCAGAGCTCCTACGAGCAGTACTTC.

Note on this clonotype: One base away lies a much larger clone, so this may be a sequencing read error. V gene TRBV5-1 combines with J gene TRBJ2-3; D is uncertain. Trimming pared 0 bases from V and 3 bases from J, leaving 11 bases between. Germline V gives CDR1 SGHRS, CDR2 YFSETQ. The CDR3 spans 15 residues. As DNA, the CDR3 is TGCGCCAGCAGCTTGGAGGTGGCTTTTACAGATACGCAGTATTTT. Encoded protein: CASSLEVAFTDTQYF.

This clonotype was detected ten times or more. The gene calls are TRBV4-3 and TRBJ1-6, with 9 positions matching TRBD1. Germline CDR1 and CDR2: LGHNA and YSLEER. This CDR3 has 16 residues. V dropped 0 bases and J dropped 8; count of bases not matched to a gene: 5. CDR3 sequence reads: CASSQDLGQGYSPLHF. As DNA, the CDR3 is TGCGCCAGCAGCCAAGATCTGGGACAGGGTTATTCACCCCTCCACTTT.

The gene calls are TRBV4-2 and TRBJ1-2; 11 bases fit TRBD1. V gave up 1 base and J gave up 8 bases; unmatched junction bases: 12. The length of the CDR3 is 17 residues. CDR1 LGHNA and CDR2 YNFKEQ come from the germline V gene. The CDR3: CASSQGTGGKVLGGYTF. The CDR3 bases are TGTGCCAGCAGCCAAGGGACAGGGGGCAAAGTATTAGGCGGCTACACCTTC.

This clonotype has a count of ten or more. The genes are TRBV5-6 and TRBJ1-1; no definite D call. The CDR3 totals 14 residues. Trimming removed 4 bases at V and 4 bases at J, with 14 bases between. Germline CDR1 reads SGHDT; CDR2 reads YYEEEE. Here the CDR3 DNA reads TGTGCCAGCAGCCCTCCGGCGGGGAGCACTGAAGCTTTCTTT. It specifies CASSPPAGSTEAFF.

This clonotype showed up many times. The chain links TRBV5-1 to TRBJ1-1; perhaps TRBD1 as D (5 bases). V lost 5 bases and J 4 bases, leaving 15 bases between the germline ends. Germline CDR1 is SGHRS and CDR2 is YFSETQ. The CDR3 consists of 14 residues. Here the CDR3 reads CASSYAPQGTEAFF. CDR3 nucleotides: TGCGCCAGCAGTTATGCACCCCAGGGCACTGAAGCTTTCTTT. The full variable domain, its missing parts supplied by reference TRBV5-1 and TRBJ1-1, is KAGVTQTPRYLIKTRGQQVTLSCSPISGHRSVSWYQQTPGQGLQFLFEYFSETQRNKGNFPGRFSGRQFSNSRSEMNVSTLELGDSALYLCASSYAPQGTEAFFGQGTRLTVV.

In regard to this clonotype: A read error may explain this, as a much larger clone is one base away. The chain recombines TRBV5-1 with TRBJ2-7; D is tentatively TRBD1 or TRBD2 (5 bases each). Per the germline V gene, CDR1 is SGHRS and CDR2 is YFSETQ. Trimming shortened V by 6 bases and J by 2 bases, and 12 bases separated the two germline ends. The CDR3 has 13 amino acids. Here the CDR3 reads CASNRDGPYEQYF. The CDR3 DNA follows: TGCGCCAGCAACCGGGACGGCCCCTACGAGCAGTACTTC.

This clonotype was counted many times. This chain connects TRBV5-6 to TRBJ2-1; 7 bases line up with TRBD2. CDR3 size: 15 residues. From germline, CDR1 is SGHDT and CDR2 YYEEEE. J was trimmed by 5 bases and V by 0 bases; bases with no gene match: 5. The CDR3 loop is CASSLVTSRDNEQFF. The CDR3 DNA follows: TGTGCCAGCAGCTTGGTGACTAGCAGAGACAATGAGCAGTTCTTC. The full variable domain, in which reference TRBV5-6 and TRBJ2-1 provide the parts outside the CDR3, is DAGVTQSPTHLIKTRGQQVTLRCSPKSGHDTVSWYQQALGQGPQFIFQYYEEEERQRGNFPDRFSGHQFPNYSSELNVNALLLGDSALYLCASSLVTSRDNEQFFGPGTRLTVL.

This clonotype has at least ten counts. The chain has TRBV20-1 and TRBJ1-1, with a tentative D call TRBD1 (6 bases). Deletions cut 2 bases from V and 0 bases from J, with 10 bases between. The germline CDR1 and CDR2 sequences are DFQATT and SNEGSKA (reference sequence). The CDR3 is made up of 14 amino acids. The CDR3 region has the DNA TGCAGTGCTAGACGGACAGATTTGAACACTGAAGCTTTCTTT. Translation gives CSARRTDLNTEAFF.

In DNA, the CDR3 is TGCAGCGCAAAGGGGGGGCTTTCATCCGGGGAGCTGTTTTTT. It translates to CSAKGGLSSGELFF. The chain employs TRBV29-1 and TRBJ2-2, with a weak D call TRBD2 (7 bases). The germline gives CDR1 SQVTM, CDR2 ANQGSEA. The CDR3 spans 14 residues. Trimming shortened V by 7 bases and J by 6 bases, and 18 bases separated the two germline ends.